This T cell receptor (beta chain) was captured by sequencing in a study of early T cells in non-severe SARS-CoV-2 infection. About the research overall: Sequencing of unsorted whole blood was done on bulk RNA, leaving chains unpaired.

On this clonotype: Its antigen is not identified.

V lost 4 bases to trimming and J lost 5 bases; unmatched junction nucleotides: 5. The CDR3 totals 15 residues. Germline values: CDR1 MNHEY, CDR2 SVGEGT. Whole-study results and caveats: VDJdb matching skewed toward anti-spike CD8 responses, missing private and CD4 specificities.

The TCR library protocol attached unique molecular identifiers to the individual cDNA molecules. TCRdb independently ran MiXCR on the 5' RACE reads; one entry per CDR3 protein. The data show about 64,000 distinct CDR3 sequences, 10% to 15% seen once. The receptor comes from an adult who was a healthcare worker with PCR-confirmed SARS-CoV-2 infection or an uninfected control (not recorded which). The V and J genes are TRBV6-2 or TRBV6-3 and TRBJ2-5, with 12 bases matching TRBD2. The material was whole blood, obtained at baseline. The CDR3 region is CASSSSGGALETQYF. As DNA, the CDR3 is TGTGCCAGCAGTTCTAGCGGGGGGGCCTTGGAGACCCAGTACTTC.